A single sample gave rise to the 10 T cell receptor beta chains below, sequenced in a study of spatial heterogeneity in lung cancer. TCRdb re-analysed the 5' RACE reads in MiXCR, keeping a single row per CDR3 protein. Among some 20,000 distinct CDR3 sequences listed, 3% to 4% were seen once. Time point denoted: sample taken at primary tumor resection. Extraction of whole RNA from tumor, nontumor lung or frozen PBMC preceded unsorted sequencing. Sequencing was performed on PBMCs, taken at surgery. The receptors here all came from a female donor with early-stage non-small cell lung cancer.

At least ten counts were recorded for this clonotype. This sequence joins TRBV27 and TRBJ2-1; D unresolved. V was cut by 0 bases and J by 3 bases, with 9 bases left in between. CDR3 length: 15 residues. CDR1 and CDR2 (germline): MNHEY, SMNVEV (reference sequence). The CDR3 DNA reads TGTGCCAGCAGTTTATCCCCCGACTTCTACAATGAGCAGTTCTTC. The encoded protein is CASSLSPDFYNEQFF.

The table lists this clonotype with many counts. The rearrangement links TRBV5-1 to TRBJ2-7, with TRBD1 identical over 7 bases. CDR3 length equals 13 residues. Germline V CDR1 and CDR2: SGHRS, YFSETQ. V was pared by 9 bases and J by 6 bases, with 12 bases of the junction left unmatched. The CDR3 DNA is TGCGCCACTAGACAGGGCGACCTCAGCGAGCAGTACTTC. This translates into CATRQGDLSEQYF. Looking up the rest from reference TRBV5-1 and TRBJ2-7 gives the full variable domain: KAGVTQTPRYLIKTRGQQVTLSCSPISGHRSVSWYQQTPGQGLQFLFEYFSETQRNKGNFPGRFSGRQFSNSRSEMNVSTLELGDSALYLCATRQGDLSEQYFGPGTRLTVT.

In its sample, this clonotype was seen many times. V gene TRBV7-6 combines with J gene TRBJ2-3, with D possibly TRBD2 on 6 matching bases. Trimming shortened V by 1 base and J by 2 bases, and 13 bases separated the two germline ends. The CDR3 is made up of 16 amino acids. Germline-derived CDR1 and CDR2 are SGHVS and FNYEAQ. This chain's CDR3 is CASSLVGAGLTDTQYF. CDR3 DNA sequence: TGTGCCAGCAGCTTAGTCGGCGCGGGGCTCACAGATACGCAGTATTTT.

This clonotype has at least ten counts. This chain joins TRBV4-1 and TRBJ1-6; 7 bases agree with TRBD1. Germline V gene data show CDR1 as MGHRA and CDR2 as YSYEKL. V was clipped by 6 bases and J by 7 bases; unmatched bases: 6. The CDR3 totals 14 residues. The CDR3 nucleotides are TGCGCCAGCAGTCCCGGGACAGCCAATTCACCCCTCCACTTT. Protein product: CASSPGTANSPLHF.

In its sample, this clonotype was seen many times. This chain links TRBV6-1 with TRBJ1-1; D not certain. The CDR3 spans 13 residues. Germline assignment: CDR1 MNHNS and CDR2 SASEGT. Trimming stripped 6 bases from V and 0 bases from J, with 8 bases between. CDR3 sequence (DNA): TGTGCCAGCAGCCTGTCTCTGAACACTGAAGCTTTCTTT. Translated, it gives CASSLSLNTEAFF.

This clonotype has a count of ten or more. The CDR3 DNA sequence: TGTGCCAGCAGCCAATATTCGGGACTAGGGGCTGGTGGCTACACCTTC. As protein: CASSQYSGLGAGGYTF. The gene calls are TRBV3-1 and TRBJ1-2, with a possible D match to TRBD1 (5 bases). The CDR3 has 16 residues. Trimming took 2 bases from V and 7 from J, leaving 20 bases between them. The germline CDR1 and CDR2 sequences are LGHDT and YNNKEL (reference sequence).

This clonotype has ten or more counts. V gene TRBV20-1 combines with J gene TRBJ2-1; 11 bases line up with TRBD2. In germline, CDR1 is DFQATT, CDR2 SNEGSKA (reference sequence). This CDR3 is built from 15 residues. Trimming at V came to 1 base and at J to 8 bases, leaving 7 bases not matched to a gene. CDR3 sequence: CSARVAGGNIHEQFF. The CDR3 DNA sequence: TGCAGTGCTAGAGTAGCGGGAGGGAATATCCATGAGCAGTTCTTC.

The sample holds many counts of this clonotype. This chain's CDR3 is CSARKETQYF. Here the CDR3 DNA reads TGCAGTGCTAGAAAAGAGACCCAGTACTTC. The J gene is TRBJ2-5, the V gene TRBV20-1; D remains ambiguous. Trimming took off 2 bases at V and 3 bases at J, with 1 base between the two ends. The CDR3 loop spans 10 amino acids. The germline gives CDR1 DFQATT, CDR2 SNEGSKA (reference sequence).

This clonotype appeared many times. V is TRBV19 and J is TRBJ2-1; TRBD2 might be the D (6 bases). Trimming took 4 bases from V and 0 from J, leaving 10 bases between them. CDR1 is LNHDA, CDR2 SQIVND, per germline (reference sequence). This CDR3 is built from 15 residues. The DNA of the CDR3 is TGTGCCAGTAGTAGAAGCGGGCGCTCCTACAATGAGCAGTTCTTC. The encoded protein is CASSRSGRSYNEQFF.

This clonotype came up many times. The V call is TRBV2, the J call TRBJ1-2, with 7 bases fitting TRBD1. The germline gives CDR1 SNHLY, CDR2 FYNNEI. The CDR3 totals 14 residues. Trimming at V came to 5 bases and at J to 0 bases, leaving 3 bases not matched to a gene. CDR3 DNA: TGTGCCAGCAGTTCCGGGACAGCTAACTATGGCTACACCTTC. Protein sequence: CASSSGTANYGYTF.